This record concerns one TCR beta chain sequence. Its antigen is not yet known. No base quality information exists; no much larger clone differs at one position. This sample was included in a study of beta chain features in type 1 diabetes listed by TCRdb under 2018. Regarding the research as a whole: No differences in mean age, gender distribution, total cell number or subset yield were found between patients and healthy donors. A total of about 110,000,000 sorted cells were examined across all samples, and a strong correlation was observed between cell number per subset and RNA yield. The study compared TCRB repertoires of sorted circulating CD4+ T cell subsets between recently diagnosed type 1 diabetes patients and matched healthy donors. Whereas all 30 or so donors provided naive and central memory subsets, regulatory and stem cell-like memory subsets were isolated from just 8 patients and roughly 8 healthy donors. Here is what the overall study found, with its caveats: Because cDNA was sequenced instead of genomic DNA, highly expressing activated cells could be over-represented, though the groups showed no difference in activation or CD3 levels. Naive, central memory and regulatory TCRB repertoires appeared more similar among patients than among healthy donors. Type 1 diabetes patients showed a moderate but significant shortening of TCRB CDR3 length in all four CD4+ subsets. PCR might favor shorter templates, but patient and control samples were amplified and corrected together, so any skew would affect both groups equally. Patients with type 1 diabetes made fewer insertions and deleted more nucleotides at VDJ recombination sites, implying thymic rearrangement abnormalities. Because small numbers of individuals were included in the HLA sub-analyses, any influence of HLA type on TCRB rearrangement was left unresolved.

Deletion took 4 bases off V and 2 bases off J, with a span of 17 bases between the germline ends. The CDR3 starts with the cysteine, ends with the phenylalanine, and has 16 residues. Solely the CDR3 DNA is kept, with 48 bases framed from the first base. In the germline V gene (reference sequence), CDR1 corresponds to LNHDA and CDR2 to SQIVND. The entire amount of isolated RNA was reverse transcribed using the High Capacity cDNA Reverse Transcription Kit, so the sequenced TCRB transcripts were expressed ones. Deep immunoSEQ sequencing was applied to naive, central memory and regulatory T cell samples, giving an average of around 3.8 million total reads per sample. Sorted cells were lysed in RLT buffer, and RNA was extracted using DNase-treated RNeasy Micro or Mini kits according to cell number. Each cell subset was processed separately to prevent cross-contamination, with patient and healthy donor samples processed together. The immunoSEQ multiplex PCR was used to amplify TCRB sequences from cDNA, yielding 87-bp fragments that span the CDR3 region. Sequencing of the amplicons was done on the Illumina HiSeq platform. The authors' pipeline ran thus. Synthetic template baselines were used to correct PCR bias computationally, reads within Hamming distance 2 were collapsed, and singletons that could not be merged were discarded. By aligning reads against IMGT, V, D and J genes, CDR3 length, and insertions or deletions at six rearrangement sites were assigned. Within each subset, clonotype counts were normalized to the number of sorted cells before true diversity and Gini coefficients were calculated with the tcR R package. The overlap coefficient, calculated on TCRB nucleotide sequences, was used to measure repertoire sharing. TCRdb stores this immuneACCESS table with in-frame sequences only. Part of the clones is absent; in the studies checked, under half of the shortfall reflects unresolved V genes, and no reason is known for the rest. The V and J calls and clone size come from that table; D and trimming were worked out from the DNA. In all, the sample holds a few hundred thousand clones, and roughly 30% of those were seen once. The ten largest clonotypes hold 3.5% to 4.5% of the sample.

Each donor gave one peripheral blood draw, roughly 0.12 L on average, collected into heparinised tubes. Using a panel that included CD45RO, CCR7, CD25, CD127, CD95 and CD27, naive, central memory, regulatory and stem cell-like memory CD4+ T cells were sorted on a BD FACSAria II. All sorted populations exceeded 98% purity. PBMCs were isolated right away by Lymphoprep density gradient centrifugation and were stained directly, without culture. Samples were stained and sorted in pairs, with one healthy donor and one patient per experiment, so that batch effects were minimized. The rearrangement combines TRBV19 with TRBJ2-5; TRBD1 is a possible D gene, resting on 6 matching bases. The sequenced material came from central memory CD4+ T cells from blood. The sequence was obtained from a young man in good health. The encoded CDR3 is CASSTPSGTLQETQYF. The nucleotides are TGTGCCAGTAGTACCCCCTCCGGGACACTTCAAGAGACCCAGTACTTC.